This T cell receptor beta chain was identified during a study of T cell responses to AZD1222 COVID-19 vaccine. Study-level background: Whether given at about 4 or about 12 weeks, second doses were pooled.

This clone was seen a few times. Its cognate antigen is unknown. The CDR3 length is 15 residues. Germline CDR1 SGHDT, CDR2 YYEEEE. V was clipped by 0 bases and J by 3 bases; unmatched bases: 3. This table comes from immunoSEQ multiplex PCR, and its TCRdb copy is limited to in-frame clones, with some not included. The data hold roughly 150,000 clones, with around 93% observed a single time. The study, taken as a whole, reports: Recipients of AZD1222 seropositive at baseline numbered only 6 or 7. Clonal diversity was possibly underestimated; the donors were predominantly white British and more often female. Only after the peak T cell response were repertoires sampled.

This TCR derives from an adult in good health. The sample consisted of peripheral blood, taken on day 0 of AZD1222 vaccination. V is TRBV5-6 and J is TRBJ1-1, with 9 nucleotides matching TRBD1. CDR3 amino acids: CASSLVGQGHTEAFF. Written as DNA, the CDR3 is TGTGCCAGCAGCTTGGTAGGACAGGGGCACACTGAAGCTTTCTTT.